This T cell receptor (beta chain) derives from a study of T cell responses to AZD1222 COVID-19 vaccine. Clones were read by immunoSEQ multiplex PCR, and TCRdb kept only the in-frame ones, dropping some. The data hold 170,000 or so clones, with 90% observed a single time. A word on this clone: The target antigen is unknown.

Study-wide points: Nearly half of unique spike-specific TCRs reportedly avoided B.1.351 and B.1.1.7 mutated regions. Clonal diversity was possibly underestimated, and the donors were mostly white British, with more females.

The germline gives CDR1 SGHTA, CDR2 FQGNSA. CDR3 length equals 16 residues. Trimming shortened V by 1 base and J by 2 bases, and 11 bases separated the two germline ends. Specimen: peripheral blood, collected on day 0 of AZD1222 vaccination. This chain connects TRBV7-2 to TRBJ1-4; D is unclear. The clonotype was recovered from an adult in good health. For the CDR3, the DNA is TGTGCCAGCAGCTTAGGGGGTGCGAGTACTAATGAAAAACTGTTTTTT. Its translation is CASSLGGASTNEKLFF. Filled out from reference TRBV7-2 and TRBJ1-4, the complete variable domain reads GAGVSQSPSNKVTEKGKDVELRCDPISGHTALYWYRQSLGQGLEFLIYFQGNSAPDKSGLPSDRFSAERTGGSVSTLTIQRTQQEDSAVYLCASSLGGASTNEKLFFGSGTQLSVL.